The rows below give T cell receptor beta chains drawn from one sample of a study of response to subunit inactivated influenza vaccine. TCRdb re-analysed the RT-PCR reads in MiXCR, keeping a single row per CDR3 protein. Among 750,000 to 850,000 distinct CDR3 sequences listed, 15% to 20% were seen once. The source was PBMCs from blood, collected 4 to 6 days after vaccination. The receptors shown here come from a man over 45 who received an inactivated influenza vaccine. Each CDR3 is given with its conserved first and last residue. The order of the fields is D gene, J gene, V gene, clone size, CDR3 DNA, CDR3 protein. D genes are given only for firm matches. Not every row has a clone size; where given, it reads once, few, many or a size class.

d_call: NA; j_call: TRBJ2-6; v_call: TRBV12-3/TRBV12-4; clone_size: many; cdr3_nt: TGTGCCAGCAAGCCTGGGGGCTCTGGGGCCAACGTCCTGACTTTC; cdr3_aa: CASKPGGSGANVLTF
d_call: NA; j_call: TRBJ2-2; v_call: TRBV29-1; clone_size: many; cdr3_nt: TGCAGCGCCGGGACATCCGGGGAGCTGTTTTTT; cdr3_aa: CSAGTSGELFF
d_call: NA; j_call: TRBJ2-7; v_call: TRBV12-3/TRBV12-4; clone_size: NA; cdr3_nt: TGTGCCAGCAGCGACACAGACAGGACCTACGAGCAGTACTTC; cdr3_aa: CASSDTDRTYEQYF
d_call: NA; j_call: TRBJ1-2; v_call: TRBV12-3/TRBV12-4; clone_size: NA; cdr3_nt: TGTGCCAGCAGTCACCGGGGGACCAACTATGGCTACACCTTC; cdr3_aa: CASSHRGTNYGYTF
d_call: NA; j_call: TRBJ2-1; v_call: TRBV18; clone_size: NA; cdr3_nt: TGTGCCAGCTCACCACCACAGGGTTCGGATGAGCAGTTCTTC; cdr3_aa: CASSPPQGSDEQFF
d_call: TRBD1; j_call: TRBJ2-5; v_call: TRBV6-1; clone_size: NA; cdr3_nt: TGTGCCAGCACCTACGGTCACAGGGGGAAGACCCAGTACTTC; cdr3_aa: CASTYGHRGKTQYF
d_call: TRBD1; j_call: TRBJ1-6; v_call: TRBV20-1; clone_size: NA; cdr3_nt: TGCAGTGCAGTGTATGGGGACAGGGATAATTCACCCCTCCACTTT; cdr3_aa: CSAVYGDRDNSPLHF
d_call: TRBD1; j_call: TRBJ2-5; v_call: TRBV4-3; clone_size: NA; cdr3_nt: TGCGCCAGCAGCAAGGGGACAGGCCAAGAGACCCAGTACTTC; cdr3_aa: CASSKGTGQETQYF
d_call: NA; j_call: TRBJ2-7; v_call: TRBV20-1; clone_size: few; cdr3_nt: TGCAGTGCTAGAGAATCAAGTGACTACGAGCAGTACTTC; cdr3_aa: CSARESSDYEQYF
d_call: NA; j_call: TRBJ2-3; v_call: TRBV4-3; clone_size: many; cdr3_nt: TGCGCCAGCAGCCCTACCATCACAGATACGCAGTATTTT; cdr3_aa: CASSPTITDTQYF
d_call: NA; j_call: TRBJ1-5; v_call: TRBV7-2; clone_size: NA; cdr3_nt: TGTGCCAGCAGCCCCCGTGGAGGGAGGAGCAATCAGCCCCAGCATTTT; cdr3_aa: CASSPRGGRSNQPQHF
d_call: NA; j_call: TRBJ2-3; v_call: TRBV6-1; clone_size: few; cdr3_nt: TGTGCCAGCAGTCCAAGAACAGAGTACACAGATACGCAGTATTTT; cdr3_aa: CASSPRTEYTDTQYF
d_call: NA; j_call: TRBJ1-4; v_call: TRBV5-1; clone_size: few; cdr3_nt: TGCGCCAGCAGCTCTACCAGATGGGAAAAACTGTTTTTT; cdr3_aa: CASSSTRWEKLFF
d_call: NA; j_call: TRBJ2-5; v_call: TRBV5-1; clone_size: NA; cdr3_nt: TGCGCCAGCAGCTTGGCCGTGACAGGAGGCGAGACCCAGTACTTC; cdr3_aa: CASSLAVTGGETQYF